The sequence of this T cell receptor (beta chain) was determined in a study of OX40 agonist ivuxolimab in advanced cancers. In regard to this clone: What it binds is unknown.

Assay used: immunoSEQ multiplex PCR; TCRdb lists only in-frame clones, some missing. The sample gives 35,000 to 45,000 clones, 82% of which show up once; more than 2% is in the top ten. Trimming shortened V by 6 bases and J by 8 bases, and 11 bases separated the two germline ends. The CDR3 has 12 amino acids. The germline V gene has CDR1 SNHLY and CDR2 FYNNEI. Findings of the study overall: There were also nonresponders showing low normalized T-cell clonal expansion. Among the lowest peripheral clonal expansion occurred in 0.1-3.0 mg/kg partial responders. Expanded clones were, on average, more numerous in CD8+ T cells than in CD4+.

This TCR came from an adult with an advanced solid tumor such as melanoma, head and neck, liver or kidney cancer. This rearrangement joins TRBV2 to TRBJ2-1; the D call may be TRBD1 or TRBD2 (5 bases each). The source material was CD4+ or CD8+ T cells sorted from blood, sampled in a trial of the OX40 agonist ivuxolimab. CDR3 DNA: TGTGCCAGCAGGCTACGGGGCTATGAGCAGTTCTTC. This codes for CASRLRGYEQFF.